These 15 T cell receptor beta chains share one sample of origin, sequenced in a study of response to subunit inactivated influenza vaccine. Each CDR3 protein is one row after TCRdb ran MiXCR on the RT-PCR reads. The sample has over 800,000 distinct CDR3 sequences, roughly 20% seen once; the top ten hold roughly 10%. The starting material was PBMCs from blood, obtained approximately 5 days after vaccination. These receptors all stem from a man over 45 who received an inactivated influenza vaccine.

The chain recombines TRBV29-1 with TRBJ2-1; 8 positions match TRBD1. The CDR3 length is 13 residues. Trimming at V came to 4 bases and at J to 9 bases, leaving 8 bases not matched to a gene. Germline V gives CDR1 SQVTM, CDR2 ANQGSEA. CDR3 in DNA: TGCAGCGTTGGGGGGACAGGACGGGGTGAGCAGTTCTTC. It specifies CSVGGTGRGEQFF.

The chain employs TRBV6-5 and TRBJ1-4, with D unclear. The V gene lost 2 bases and the J gene lost 3 bases, with 10 bases spanning the gap. Germline V gene sequence: CDR1 MNHEY, CDR2 SVGAGI. The CDR3 has 15 residues. The CDR3 protein is CASSYTQGSNEKLFF. CDR3 DNA: TGTGCCAGCAGTTACACCCAAGGGTCTAATGAAAAACTGTTTTTT.

This clonotype occurred a few times. This chain joins TRBV7-2 and TRBJ2-3, with TRBD1 matching 8 bases. Looked up from germline, CDR1 is SGHTA and CDR2 is FQGNSA. Trimming at V came to 5 bases and at J to 4 bases, leaving 8 bases not matched to a gene. CDR3 size: 15 residues. The CDR3 region is CASSRQGQASDTQYF. CDR3 nucleotide sequence: TGTGCCAGCAGCCGACAGGGGCAAGCGTCAGATACGCAGTATTTT.

This clonotype was recorded a few times. J is TRBJ2-2 and V is TRBV12-3 or TRBV12-4; TRBD2 aligns across 9 bases. Trimming cost V 6 bases and J 5 bases; bases outside gene matches: 7. CDR3 length: 15 amino acids. The CDR3 reads CASSTTSGFTGELFF. DNA of the CDR3: TGTGCCAGCAGCACGACTAGCGGATTTACCGGGGAGCTGTTTTTT.

The CDR3, as DNA: TGTGCCTTCAGTTTACCTCCCTGGGGGAGTCAATGGACCGGGGAGCTGTTTTTT. This gives the protein CAFSLPPWGSQWTGELFF. The chain couples TRBV12-3 or TRBV12-4 to TRBJ2-2, with D perhaps TRBD1 or TRBD2 (5 bases each). The CDR3 loop spans 18 amino acids. With 11 bases removed from V and 5 bases from J, the gap between germline ends came to 30 bases.

This clonotype has at least ten counts. The J gene is TRBJ2-3, the V gene TRBV6-2 or TRBV6-3; 10 positions match TRBD1. Germline V gene sequence: CDR1 MNHEY, CDR2 SVGEGT. The CDR3 is 16 residues long. Trimming cost V 5 bases and J 0 bases; bases outside gene matches: 5. This CDR3 reads CASSQDRGLSTDTQYF. For the CDR3, the DNA is TGTGCCAGCAGTCAAGACAGGGGGCTAAGCACAGATACGCAGTATTTT.

This chain uses TRBV20-1 with TRBJ1-5; no definite D call. The germline V gene has CDR1 DFQATT and CDR2 SNEGSKA (reference sequence). This CDR3 has 15 amino acids. The V end was cut by 2 bases, the J end by 0 bases, with 11 bases between. The CDR3 region has the DNA TGCAGTGCTAGACGAGGACCCTATAGCAATCAGCCCCAGCATTTT. Encoded protein: CSARRGPYSNQPQHF.

The chain uses TRBV2 and TRBJ2-1; a weak D match, TRBD2 (6 bases). The CDR3 has 13 amino acids. CDR1 is SNHLY and CDR2 is FYNNEI in the germline V gene. Between the trimmed V and J ends, which lost 6 bases and 7 bases, there was a span of 13 bases. The chain's CDR3 is CASRGETRNEQFF. The CDR3 coding sequence is TGTGCCAGCAGAGGGGAGACTAGGAATGAGCAGTTCTTC. Full variable domain (rest looked up from reference TRBV2 and TRBJ2-1): EPEVTQTPSHQVTQMGQEVILRCVPISNHLYFYWYRQILGQKVEFLVSFYNNEISEKSEIFDDQFSVERPDGSNFTLKIRSTKLEDSAMYFCASRGETRNEQFFGPGTRLTVL.

The chain uses TRBV6-5 and TRBJ2-7; possibly TRBD2 for D (6 bases). Trimming took off 2 bases at V and 7 bases at J, with 9 bases between the two ends. The CDR3 is made up of 12 amino acids. Germline assignment: CDR1 MNHEY and CDR2 SVGAGI. CDR3 in DNA: TGTGCCAGCAGTTACCACGGGGGTGAGCAGTACTTC. It codes for CASSYHGGEQYF.

CDR3 residues: CATSRDARRDNQPQHF. Written as DNA, the CDR3 is TGTGCCACCAGCAGAGATGCAAGGAGAGACAATCAGCCCCAGCATTTT. The chain employs TRBV15 and TRBJ1-5; D ambiguous. Trimming removed 0 bases from V and 3 bases from J, with 12 bases in between. Germline-derived CDR1 and CDR2 are LNHNV and YYDKDF (reference sequence). The CDR3 totals 16 residues.

This clonotype was seen a handful of times. J is TRBJ2-3 and V is TRBV20-1, with 13 positions matching TRBD2. This CDR3 spans 17 amino acids. The germline gives CDR1 DFQATT, CDR2 SNEGSKA (reference sequence). V was pared by 0 bases and J by 4 bases, with 7 bases of the junction left unmatched. The CDR3 sequence: CSAREDGLAGVADTQYF. The CDR3 DNA reads TGCAGTGCTAGAGAAGACGGACTAGCGGGAGTCGCAGATACGCAGTATTTT.

In this sample, this clonotype turned up a few times. CDR3 region: CAISESRLANTGELFF. CDR3 nucleotide sequence: TGTGCCATCAGTGAGTCCCGACTAGCAAACACCGGGGAGCTGTTTTTT. The rearrangement joins TRBV10-3 to TRBJ2-2; 7 nucleotides agree with TRBD2. Germline V gives CDR1 ENHRY, CDR2 SYGVKD. There are 16 residues in the CDR3. With V trimmed by 0 bases and J by 2 bases, 3 bases remained unmatched.

This clonotype occurred a few times. The V gene is TRBV20-1, the J gene TRBJ2-4; 11 positions agree with TRBD1. The CDR3 is 14 residues long. The germline V gene encodes CDR1 DFQATT and CDR2 SNEGSKA (reference sequence). J lost 8 bases, V lost 6 bases, and 9 bases had no gene match. The CDR3 loop is CSASGTGGRDIQYF. The CDR3 coding sequence is TGCAGTGCCTCCGGGACAGGGGGGAGGGACATTCAGTACTTC.

This clonotype was detected only a few times. The gene calls are TRBV20-1 and TRBJ2-1; the match to TRBD1 covers 7 bases. CDR1 is DFQATT, CDR2 SNEGSKA, per germline (reference sequence). V trimming: 1 base; J trimming: 5 bases; junction bases outside the gene matches: 5. The CDR3 consists of 14 residues. This CDR3 reads CSARGDSPNNEQFF. The CDR3 DNA sequence: TGCAGTGCTAGAGGGGACAGCCCTAACAATGAGCAGTTCTTC.

The J gene is TRBJ2-7, the V gene TRBV9; 7 bases agree with TRBD2. This CDR3 region has 15 residues. V shed 2 bases and J 1 base; nucleotides not matched to a gene: 6. Germline V gene lookup returns CDR1 SGDLS and CDR2 YYNGEE. CDR3: CASSVGGSSSYEQYF. CDR3 in DNA: TGTGCCAGCAGCGTGGGGGGGTCTTCGTCCTACGAGCAGTACTTC.